This T cell receptor beta chain emerged from a study of T-cell memory formation after mild COVID-19. Study in general: TCR clusters were largely donor specific.

TCR alpha and TCR beta cDNA libraries carrying sample barcodes and UMIs came from 5'RACE with constant-segment primers. TCRdb reprocessed the 5' RACE reads with MiXCR, giving one entry per CDR3 protein. The sample lists more than 300,000 distinct CDR3 sequences; approximately 13% were seen once. This CDR3 contains 13 residues. Germline-derived CDR1 and CDR2 are MNHEY and SVGAGI. Trimming pared 2 bases from V and 5 bases from J, leaving 7 bases between. The sequencing input was PBMCs or a T cell subset sorted from them (not recorded which). V gene TRBV6-5 combines with J gene TRBJ2-1, with a tentative D call TRBD2 (5 bases). The clonotype was recovered from a man aged 18 to 30 who had mild COVID-19 (a few samples of this study predate the infection). Cell type and time point are not known. The CDR3 nucleotides read TGTGCCAGCAGTTACGTCGGGGACAATGAGCAGTTCTTC. This codes for CASSYVGDNEQFF.